This T cell receptor beta chain was captured by sequencing in a study of regulatory T cells in long-lasting Graves disease (dated by TCRdb to the early 2020s). As for the study more broadly: Newly diagnosed Graves' disease patients had taken antithyroid drugs for less than 3 months. The study was conducted in China and was registered as a clinical trial. A total of about 33 samples underwent TCR sequencing, from roughly 13 patients with persistent Graves' disease and some 20 patients with newly diagnosed Graves' disease. This study used TCR sequencing and RNA sequencing of peripheral blood to compare persistent Graves' disease patients against newly diagnosed Graves' disease patients. Overall results and qualifications from the work: TRBV28, TRBJ1-2 and TRBJ2-5 were preferentially used in persistent disease, while TRBV20-1 and TRBJ2-1 were favored in newly diagnosed disease. Only peripheral blood was studied, because thyroid tissue, the primary lesion, was inaccessible. Sequencing and analysis were restricted to the TCR beta chain. Compared with newly diagnosed patients, persistent Graves' disease patients had lower TCR Shannon entropy and fewer highly expanded clones, which suggests clonal expansion. The small sample size was acknowledged by the authors as a limitation that may reduce accuracy. A larger number of public clonotypes was shared among persistent patients (around 2,500) than among newly diagnosed patients (approximately 1,000).

To prepare the library, multiplex PCR was applied. Sequencing was carried out with an Illumina HiSeq 4000. iRepertoire HTBI primers and Arm-PCR amplification of CDR3 regions were used to construct TCR beta libraries. PCR products were gel purified before sequencing. The original methods were these. A total of 60 to 80 TRBV and some 15 TRBJ segments were identified across samples and were used for gene usage analysis of CDR3 amino acid clonotypes. COPE and FqMerger were used to merge the filtered high-quality paired reads into contigs. BLAST was used to align contigs to IMGT TRBV, TRBD and TRBJ reference genes, and CDR3 was defined according to IMGT. Clonotypes above 0.1% frequency were classified as highly expanded clones. Repertoire diversity was measured by Shannon entropy, and V-J evenness by the Gini coefficient. Clonotypes shared by more than one individual were considered public. TCRdb applied fastp at Q25 and MiXCR to the public reads, then kept only in-frame beta chains. A single entry per CDR3 protein holds the most common genes and DNA from its merged rows. Clone size and V and J calls follow TCRdb, not the original study. The table for this sample lists more than 400,000 distinct CDR3 sequences; about a sixth of them were counted only once. The biggest ten clones account for about 10% of the sample.

The time point label for this specimen denotes: newly diagnosed GD, antithyroid drugs for less than 3 months. For both TCR sequencing and RNA sequencing, RNA was extracted from PBMCs in TRIzol. Graves' disease was diagnosed according to American Thyroid Association guidelines. Patients were recruited from an endocrinology department in Xi'an, China. From each patient, nine milliliters of peripheral blood was collected into an EDTA anticoagulant tube. PBMCs were isolated by Ficoll Paque Plus density gradient separation without further T cell sorting. An Agilent 2100 Bioanalyzer and agarose gel were used to check RNA quality, while a NanoDrop 2000 measured RNA concentration. This clonotype was seen more than once but under ten times. The specificity of this receptor is unknown. Base qualities are not provided; no much larger clone lies one nucleotide away. The CDR3 runs 15 residues from the cysteine to the phenylalanine. Of all the DNA, just the CDR3 is kept, 45 bases in frame from base 1. The germline V gene encodes CDR1 MNHEY and CDR2 SVGEGT. V is reduced by 5 bases and J by 6 bases, leaving a spacing of 17 bases between them.

Separately, the same data were catalogued under a study of T cells in Graves' hyperthyroidism and ophthalmopathy. Per that second paper: Graves' hyperthyroidism was defined as stable when no progression to ophthalmopathy occurred over 18 months of follow-up. Hyperthyroidism patients were newly diagnosed, with disease duration under 2 months, and aged 18 to 65 years. The study excluded patients with uncontrolled infections, other autoimmune diseases, pregnancy or lactation. Clinical symptoms, serum thyroxine and TRAb, thyroid ultrasound, and orbital computed tomography formed the basis for the diagnoses. For the first round of RT-PCR on the TCR CDR3, the HTBI primer set was used together with the Qiagen OneStep RT-PCR kit. Blood samples also contained most of the expanded thyroid clonotypes (frequency above 0.001), which suggests that blood repertoires may reflect thyroid immune responses. A 13 V-J signature model separated ophthalmopathy from stable hyperthyroidism, with around 88% sensitivity and about 81% specificity in cross-validation and 80%/75% in testing. In validation, progression to ophthalmopathy was predicted by the model with roughly 69% sensitivity and roughly 76% specificity, a median of 6.5 months before onset. To identify TCR V-J signatures that set the groups apart, the researchers used a discovery cohort of 90 to 100 patients, made up of 40 to 45 with Graves' ophthalmopathy and about 55 with stable Graves' hyperthyroidism. Prospective prediction of ophthalmopathy was tested in an independent validation cohort consisting of under 20 hyperthyroidism patients and around 16 patients who later progressed to ophthalmopathy. The 90 to 100 discovery patients were randomly split 7:3 into training and test sets. In about 6 Graves' hyperthyroidism patients, the study also compared T-cell repertoires from thyroid tissue with T-cell repertoires from blood. Once sampling was done, hyperthyroidism patients were given methimazole at a starting dose of 30 mg daily, whereas ophthalmopathy patients were given high-dose intravenous methylprednisolone. The libraries were constructed in a second round of multiplex PCR and then size-selected and purified. Paired-end sequencing of the libraries was performed with 100 bp reads on an Illumina HiSeq2000. SOAPnuke was used to process the raw data, with reads discarded if the reads contained adapters or uncalled bases, had a mean Phred below 15, or lacked an exact constant-primer or identifier match. COPE v1.2.5 was used to merge high-quality paired reads, and clonotypes were defined as unique nucleotide sequences. Clonotypes were aligned to IMGT TRBV, TRBD and TRBJ reference segments using MiTCR v1.1. The analysis was restricted to V-J combinations with a frequency above 0.0001, which together covered 99% to 99.2% of the repertoires. The TCS score was defined as F50 (clonal expansion) divided by E x V (chaos), with BLOSUM62-based TCRdist calculated between CDR3 peptides within each V-J. Welch's t-statistics and random forest reduced fewer than 600 V-J features to roughly 13, which were used in a naive Bayes classifier (R e1071). Sample size was not statistically predetermined, and investigators were not blinded to group allocation. According to the paper, TCR Vbeta CDR3 sequencing was carried out on some 130 peripheral blood samples, which came from approximately 41 ophthalmopathy, 80 or so hyperthyroidism and approximately 17 progressor patients.

The chain joins TRBV6-2 or TRBV6-3 to TRBJ1-5; 5 matching bases give a weak D call of TRBD1. Sequencing was performed on peripheral blood mononuclear cells (PBMCs), taken at new diagnosis, from a patient treated with antithyroid drugs. The clonotype originates from a woman between 25 and 40 years old with Graves disease. Donor details come from another sample of the same person, matched by shared clones. In nucleotide form, the sequence is TGTGCCAGCAGTCAGTGGGGCGATGAGGGTCAGCCCCAGCATTTT. It specifies CASSQWGDEGQPQHF.